Listed below are T cell receptor beta chains from one sample, sequenced in a study of blood T cell repertoires in COVID-19. Clones were read by immunoSEQ multiplex PCR, and TCRdb kept only the in-frame ones, dropping some. The sample has approximately 250,000 clones, roughly 89% seen once. The sequenced sample consisted of peripheral blood. The source of these receptors is a man between 25 and 39 years old who had recovered from COVID-19. Both conserved end residues are part of each CDR3. Each record gives: D gene, clone size, J gene, V gene, CDR3 protein, CDR3 DNA. D genes are given only for firm matches. Rows may omit the clone size; those that give it use once, few, many or a size class.

d_gene: NA; abundance: NA; j_gene: TRBJ2-2; v_gene: TRBV6-5; CDR3aa: CASRWGGNTGELFF; CDR3nt: TGTGCCAGCAGATGGGGGGGCAACACCGGGGAGCTGTTTTTT
d_gene: NA; abundance: NA; j_gene: TRBJ1-2; v_gene: TRBV5-1; CDR3aa: CASSLDRSGYGYTF; CDR3nt: TGCGCCAGCAGCTTGGACAGGTCTGGCTATGGCTACACCTTC
d_gene: TRBD1; abundance: once; j_gene: TRBJ1-2; v_gene: TRBV2; CDR3aa: CASSPRDRGLNSYTF; CDR3nt: TGTGCCAGCAGCCCCCGGGACAGGGGGTTAAATAGCTACACCTTC
d_gene: NA; abundance: NA; j_gene: TRBJ2-7; v_gene: TRBV7-9; CDR3aa: CASSLRGGGGEQYF; CDR3nt: TGTGCCAGCAGCTTGCGGGGCGGCGGAGGCGAGCAGTACTTC
d_gene: NA; abundance: NA; j_gene: TRBJ1-2; v_gene: TRBV10-1; CDR3aa: CASNMYRFF; CDR3nt: TGCGCCAGCAATATGTACAGGTTCTTC
d_gene: NA; abundance: many; j_gene: TRBJ1-1; v_gene: TRBV30; CDR3aa: CAWRGGQFNTGGAFF; CDR3nt: TGTGCCTGGAGGGGGGGGCAGTTTAATACAGGTGGCGCTTTCTTT
d_gene: TRBD2; abundance: NA; j_gene: TRBJ2-7; v_gene: TRBV9; CDR3aa: CASSSSGLAEQYF; CDR3nt: TGTGCCAGCAGCTCCAGTGGACTAGCCGAGCAGTACTTC
d_gene: NA; abundance: NA; j_gene: TRBJ2-7; v_gene: TRBV19; CDR3aa: CASRGGGGGRPYEQYF; CDR3nt: TGTGCCAGTAGGGGGGGTGGCGGGGGCCGCCCCTACGAGCAGTACTTC
d_gene: TRBD1; abundance: NA; j_gene: TRBJ2-7; v_gene: TRBV6-5; CDR3aa: CASSWDRAPTYEQYF; CDR3nt: TGTGCCAGCAGTTGGGACAGGGCTCCAACGTACGAGCAGTACTTC
d_gene: TRBD1; abundance: NA; j_gene: TRBJ2-7; v_gene: TRBV4-1; CDR3aa: CASSRYSGTGSYEQYF; CDR3nt: TGCGCCAGCAGCCGATATTCCGGGACAGGGAGTTACGAGCAGTACTTC
d_gene: NA; abundance: NA; j_gene: TRBJ2-5; v_gene: TRBV11-2; CDR3aa: CASSSQGSGETQYF; CDR3nt: TGTGCCAGCAGCTCCCAGGGATCCGGAGAGACCCAGTACTTC
d_gene: TRBD2; abundance: NA; j_gene: TRBJ2-7; v_gene: TRBV18; CDR3aa: CASSPSGGSGGIEQYF; CDR3nt: TGTGCCAGCTCACCCTCCGGGGGAAGCGGGGGGATCGAGCAGTACTTC
d_gene: TRBD2; abundance: NA; j_gene: TRBJ2-3; v_gene: TRBV3-1/TRBV3-2; CDR3aa: CASSPYGAGGTDTQYF; CDR3nt: TGTGCCAGCAGCCCCTACGGGGCGGGGGGCACAGATACGCAGTATTTT
d_gene: NA; abundance: NA; j_gene: TRBJ2-2; v_gene: TRBV10-3; CDR3aa: CATNYITGELFF; CDR3nt: TGTGCCACAAACTACATCACCGGGGAGCTGTTTTTT
d_gene: NA; abundance: many; j_gene: TRBJ2-7; v_gene: TRBV15; CDR3aa: CATSRVQASSYEQYF; CDR3nt: TGTGCCACCAGCAGAGTACAGGCTAGCTCCTACGAGCAGTACTTC
d_gene: NA; abundance: many; j_gene: TRBJ1-3; v_gene: TRBV30; CDR3aa: CAWSGGGSSGNTIYF; CDR3nt: TGTGCCTGGTCTGGAGGCGGGAGCTCTGGAAACACCATATATTTT
d_gene: TRBD1; abundance: NA; j_gene: TRBJ2-7; v_gene: TRBV7-9; CDR3aa: CASSGGRNRGVYEQYF; CDR3nt: TGTGCCAGCAGCGGGGGTCGGAACAGGGGTGTATACGAGCAGTACTTC
d_gene: TRBD1; abundance: few; j_gene: TRBJ1-6; v_gene: TRBV30; CDR3aa: CAWSPGQLNSPLHF; CDR3nt: TGTGCCTGGAGTCCGGGACAGTTAAATTCACCCCTCCACTTT
d_gene: NA; abundance: NA; j_gene: TRBJ2-5; v_gene: TRBV5-1; CDR3aa: CASREGGEETQYF; CDR3nt: TGCGCCAGCAGGGAAGGGGGTGAAGAGACCCAGTACTTC
d_gene: NA; abundance: NA; j_gene: TRBJ2-5; v_gene: TRBV10-3; CDR3aa: CAIKEGSGETQYF; CDR3nt: TGTGCCATCAAGGAGGGCAGCGGGGAGACCCAGTACTTC
d_gene: TRBD2; abundance: NA; j_gene: TRBJ2-6; v_gene: TRBV4-1; CDR3aa: CASSPRGTTNEFSGANVLTF; CDR3nt: TGCGCCAGCAGCCCCCGTGGGACTACCAACGAATTCTCTGGGGCCAACGTCCTGACTTTC
d_gene: TRBD1; abundance: NA; j_gene: TRBJ2-3; v_gene: TRBV11-2; CDR3aa: CASSLDRGSDTQYF; CDR3nt: TGTGCCAGCAGCCTCGACAGGGGGAGTGATACGCAGTATTTT